This is a list of T cell receptor beta chains from one sample in a study of shared clonotypes between healthy human individuals. Only in-frame clones appear in the TCRdb table, and some are missing; sequencing was by immunoSEQ multiplex PCR. Here the sample spans hundreds of thousands of clones, 55% to 85% being singletons. Sequencing input: memory CD4+ T cells sorted from blood. The receptors stem from a woman in her twenties or thirties in good health. Each CDR3 is given with its conserved first and last residue. The order of the fields is CDR3 length, clone size, D gene, V gene, J gene, CDR3 protein, CDR3 DNA. A D gene is named only where the DNA matches it firmly. Rows may omit the clone size; those that give it use once, few, many or a size class.

CDR3 length: 14
clone size: .
D gene: .
V gene: TRBV5-1
J gene: TRBJ2-5
CDR3 protein: CASSLKMEVETQYF
CDR3 DNA: TGCGCCAGCAGCTTGAAGATGGAGGTGGAGACCCAGTACTTC

CDR3 length: 15
clone size: .
D gene: TRBD2
V gene: TRBV30
J gene: TRBJ2-7
CDR3 protein: CAWSVIGGRSYEQYF
CDR3 DNA: TGTGCCTGGAGTGTAATCGGCGGGAGATCCTACGAGCAGTACTTC

CDR3 length: 13
clone size: once
D gene: .
V gene: TRBV19
J gene: TRBJ1-5
CDR3 protein: CASSPVSNQPQHF
CDR3 DNA: TGTGCCAGTAGTCCAGTGAGCAATCAGCCCCAGCATTTT

CDR3 length: 14
clone size: once
D gene: TRBD1
V gene: TRBV5-1
J gene: TRBJ2-7
CDR3 protein: CASSLGQGLHEQYF
CDR3 DNA: TGCGCCAGCAGCTTGGGACAGGGTCTCCACGAGCAGTACTTC

CDR3 length: 17
clone size: .
D gene: TRBD1
V gene: TRBV28
J gene: TRBJ1-5
CDR3 protein: CASSLDRGPFGNQPQHF
CDR3 DNA: TGTGCCAGCAGTTTGGACAGGGGGCCCTTTGGCAATCAGCCCCAGCATTTT

CDR3 length: 14
clone size: once
D gene: .
V gene: TRBV28
J gene: TRBJ1-2
CDR3 protein: CASSLLGARRGYTF
CDR3 DNA: TGTGCCAGCAGTTTATTGGGGGCGCGTCGAGGCTACACCTTC

CDR3 length: 12
clone size: few
D gene: .
V gene: TRBV9
J gene: TRBJ2-2
CDR3 protein: CASSVDGGELFF
CDR3 DNA: TGTGCCAGCAGCGTAGATGGTGGGGAGCTGTTTTTT

CDR3 length: 14
clone size: .
D gene: .
V gene: TRBV28
J gene: TRBJ1-1
CDR3 protein: CASTQRGGYTEAFF
CDR3 DNA: TGTGCCAGCACCCAGCGGGGGGGGTACACTGAAGCTTTCTTT

CDR3 length: 13
clone size: .
D gene: .
V gene: TRBV6-1
J gene: TRBJ1-1
CDR3 protein: CASSRWGNTEAFF
CDR3 DNA: TGTGCCAGCAGCCGGTGGGGGAACACTGAAGCTTTCTTT

CDR3 length: 16
clone size: once
D gene: .
V gene: TRBV9
J gene: TRBJ2-2
CDR3 protein: CASSVVGGVGTGELFF
CDR3 DNA: TGTGCCAGCAGCGTAGTTGGGGGCGTGGGCACCGGGGAGCTGTTTTTT

CDR3 length: 14
clone size: .
D gene: .
V gene: TRBV6-1
J gene: TRBJ1-5
CDR3 protein: CASSEVQGNQPQHF
CDR3 DNA: TGTGCCAGCAGTGAGGTCCAGGGCAATCAGCCCCAGCATTTT

CDR3 length: 16
clone size: few
D gene: .
V gene: TRBV11-2
J gene: TRBJ2-7
CDR3 protein: CASSSRSWGREYEQYF
CDR3 DNA: TGTGCCAGCAGCTCTAGATCGTGGGGACGGGAATACGAGCAGTACTTC

CDR3 length: 14
clone size: .
D gene: .
V gene: TRBV28
J gene: TRBJ1-2
CDR3 protein: CASNPLGTTYGYTF
CDR3 DNA: TGTGCCAGCAATCCCCTGGGGACAACCTATGGCTACACCTTC

CDR3 length: 14
clone size: .
D gene: .
V gene: TRBV25-1
J gene: TRBJ1-2
CDR3 protein: CASSDLQGNYGYTF
CDR3 DNA: TGTGCCAGCAGTGACTTACAGGGCAACTATGGCTACACCTTC

CDR3 length: 15
clone size: .
D gene: .
V gene: TRBV5-3
J gene: TRBJ1-5
CDR3 protein: CARSYCPRANQPQHF
CDR3 DNA: TGTGCCAGAAGCTATTGCCCCAGGGCCAATCAGCCCCAGCATTTT